One sample yielded the 28 T cell receptor beta chains listed below, sequenced in a study of T cell responses to AZD1222 COVID-19 vaccine. Only in-frame clones appear in the TCRdb table, and some are missing; sequencing was by immunoSEQ multiplex PCR. Of 130,000 to 150,000 clones in the sample, roughly 90% were seen once. Sequencing used peripheral blood, obtained on day 0 of AZD1222 vaccination. All receptors derive from an adult in good health.

The chain is built from TRBV5-1 and TRBJ2-3; perhaps D is TRBD1 or TRBD2 (5 bases each). The V and J ends lost 0 bases and 3 bases respectively, with 8 bases between them. The CDR3 extends over 14 amino acids. CDR1 is SGHRS, CDR2 YFSETQ, per germline. CDR3 nucleotide sequence: TGCGCCAGCAGCTTGGTGGGGGAAACAGATACGCAGTATTTT. Protein sequence: CASSLVGETDTQYF.

The count of this clone is one. This rearrangement joins TRBV27 to TRBJ2-1; 13 bases align to TRBD2. In germline, CDR1 is MNHEY, CDR2 SMNVEV (reference sequence). The CDR3 consists of 22 residues. V was pared by 1 base and J by 9 bases, with 24 bases of the junction left unmatched. CDR3 sequence: CASSLYGDWIRTSGRVGSEQFF. The DNA of the CDR3 is TGTGCCAGCAGTTTATACGGCGATTGGATTCGGACTAGCGGGAGAGTTGGGAGTGAGCAGTTCTTC.

This chain links TRBV9 with TRBJ1-3, with D possibly TRBD1 on 6 matching bases. The CDR3 covers 16 residues. V was pared by 3 bases and J by 2 bases, with 15 bases between. The germline V gene encodes CDR1 SGDLS and CDR2 YYNGEE. CDR3 coding DNA: TGTGCCAGCAGCGCGCAGACAGGTACAACTGGAAACACCATATATTTT. It codes for CASSAQTGTTGNTIYF.

The chain has TRBV6-5 and TRBJ1-2; TRBD1 aligns across 7 bases. Germline V lookup: CDR1 MNHEY, CDR2 SVGAGI. V trimming: 6 bases; J trimming: 7 bases; junction bases outside the gene matches: 8. The CDR3 sequence is 13 residues long. CDR3 sequence: CASSPTGVFGYTF. The CDR3 DNA is TGTGCCAGCAGCCCCACAGGGGTATTTGGCTACACCTTC.

This clone was seen a handful of times. The rearrangement joins TRBV2 to TRBJ1-6; D might be TRBD1 (5 bases). The length of the CDR3 is 15 residues. Trimming pared 8 bases from V and 5 bases from J, leaving 16 bases between. Germline V gene lookup returns CDR1 SNHLY and CDR2 FYNNEI. The CDR3 region is CASQTGALNNSPLHF. CDR3 nucleotides: TGTGCCAGCCAAACAGGCGCCCTAAATAATTCACCCCTCCACTTT.

V is TRBV14 and J is TRBJ2-7; a weak D match, TRBD2 (5 bases). This CDR3 has 14 residues. Germline CDR1 reads SGHDN; CDR2 reads FVKESK. V was shortened by 3 bases and J by 3 bases, with 12 bases between the two germline ends. The CDR3 DNA sequence: TGTGCCAGCAGCCATAGAGCGGCTGTCTACGAGCAGTACTTC. Its protein product is CASSHRAAVYEQYF.

This chain uses TRBV5-1 with TRBJ1-4; D remains ambiguous. The germline V gene has CDR1 SGHRS and CDR2 YFSETQ. Trimming took off 0 bases at V and 8 bases at J, with 17 bases between the two ends. The CDR3 has 16 amino acids. As DNA, the CDR3 is TGCGCCAGCAGCTTGGACCCGGTATACGGAGGGGAAAAACTGTTTTTT. This sequence encodes CASSLDPVYGGEKLFF.

This clone was found once. The J gene is TRBJ2-3, the V gene TRBV4-1, with D maybe TRBD2 (6 bases). Trimming cost V 2 bases and J 9 bases, with 9 bases left between them. Germline values: CDR1 MGHRA, CDR2 YSYEKL. The CDR3 is 12 amino acids. The CDR3 DNA follows: TGCGCCAGCAGCCAAATAGCGGACACGCAGTATTTT. Translation gives CASSQIADTQYF.

The gene calls are TRBV29-1 and TRBJ2-7, with D possibly matching TRBD1 (6 bases). This CDR3 has 15 residues. V was pared by 3 bases and J by 1 base, with 16 bases between. CDR1 and CDR2 from the germline V gene are SQVTM and ANQGSEA. The CDR3 region has the DNA TGCAGCGTTGACACGGGACACTACCCATCCTACGAGCAGTACTTC. Encoded protein: CSVDTGHYPSYEQYF.

The chain has TRBV6-5 and TRBJ1-5, with D possibly matching TRBD1 (5 bases). The CDR3 runs 13 residues. V lost 8 bases and J lost 3, with 11 bases in between. Germline V gene lookup returns CDR1 MNHEY and CDR2 SVGAGI. CDR3 protein: CASCQGANQPQHF. CDR3 in DNA: TGTGCCAGCTGCCAGGGCGCCAATCAGCCCCAGCATTTT.

V is TRBV10-3 and J is TRBJ1-2; D is perhaps TRBD1 (5 bases). CDR1 ENHRY and CDR2 SYGVKD come from the germline V gene. This CDR3 contains 13 residues. Deletions cut 7 bases from V and 4 bases from J, with 13 bases between. The CDR3 coding sequence is TGTGCCATCACCGCGACAGTGGGCTATGGCTACACCTTC. Protein product: CAITATVGYGYTF.

V usage is TRBV6-5 and J usage is TRBJ2-7, with 7 nucleotides matching TRBD2. The CDR3 spans 15 residues. Trimming removed 10 bases from V and 2 bases from J; junction bases left unmatched: 14. From germline, CDR1 is MNHEY and CDR2 SVGAGI. The CDR3 coding sequence is TGTGCCACCGCAGTTGTGGGAGGGGTGGCCTACGAGCAGTACTTC. This encodes CATAVVGGVAYEQYF.

This clone was detected only once. The rearrangement links TRBV10-2 to TRBJ1-5, with 7 positions matching TRBD1. Germline CDR1 and CDR2: WSHSY and SAAADI. The CDR3 spans 15 residues. V shed 8 bases, J shed 9 bases, and the junction held 16 bases outside the gene matches. CDR3 region: CASGTAGGPVRPQHF. CDR3 DNA sequence: TGCGCCAGCGGGACAGCCGGGGGACCTGTTCGGCCCCAGCATTTT.

The chain couples TRBV28 to TRBJ2-7, with TRBD1 identical over 8 bases. After removal of 6 bases from V and 2 bases from J, the junction contained 9 bases not matched to a gene. The CDR3 sequence is 15 residues long. Per germline, CDR1 MDHEN and CDR2 SYDVKM. The CDR3 region is CASRSLGQGAYEQYF. The CDR3, as DNA: TGTGCCAGCAGGTCGCTCGGACAGGGAGCCTACGAGCAGTACTTC.

The chain recombines TRBV7-3 with TRBJ1-1, with 7 bases fitting TRBD1. The CDR3 sequence is 14 residues long. V gave up 5 bases and J gave up 1 base; unmatched junction bases: 4. Germline loops: CDR1 SGHTA, CDR2 FQGTGA. DNA for the CDR3: TGTGCCAGCAGCCGGGACAGTCGGAACACTGAAGCTTTCTTT. It is translated as CASSRDSRNTEAFF.

The chain is built from TRBV14 and TRBJ1-5; D ambiguous. There are 13 residues in the CDR3. Trimming stripped 1 base from V and 7 bases from J, with 8 bases between. Germline CDR1 is SGHDN and CDR2 is FVKESK. CDR3 nucleotide sequence: TGTGCCAGCAGCCAAGCTCTCGGACAGCCCCAGCATTTT. It specifies CASSQALGQPQHF.

This chain links TRBV21-1 with TRBJ1-1. TRBV21-1 constitutes a pseudogene. CDR3 length: 9 residues. CDR3 DNA sequence: TGTGCCAGAAACACTGAAGCTTTCTTT. It specifies CARNTEAFF.

This chain links TRBV5-1 with TRBJ2-7; D remains ambiguous. CDR3 size: 13 residues. Trimming stripped 4 bases from V and 2 bases from J, with 10 bases between. CDR1 SGHRS and CDR2 YFSETQ come from the germline V gene. In nucleotides, the CDR3 is TGCGCCAGCAGCCCGACATCTCCCTACGAGCAGTACTTC. Protein product: CASSPTSPYEQYF. Full variable domain (rest looked up from reference TRBV5-1 and TRBJ2-7): KAGVTQTPRYLIKTRGQQVTLSCSPISGHRSVSWYQQTPGQGLQFLFEYFSETQRNKGNFPGRFSGRQFSNSRSEMNVSTLELGDSALYLCASSPTSPYEQYFGPGTRLTVT.

This chain joins TRBV5-4 and TRBJ1-1; 7 nucleotides line up with TRBD1. Germline values: CDR1 SGHNT, CDR2 YYREEE (reference sequence). There are 15 residues in the CDR3. With 1 base clipped from V and 0 bases from J, the junction kept 3 bases outside the gene matches. The CDR3 protein is CASSLSGTVNTEAFF. The CDR3 coding sequence is TGTGCCAGCAGCTTGTCTGGGACAGTGAACACTGAAGCTTTCTTT.

The CDR3 spells CASRSSGSETQYF. As DNA, the CDR3 is TGCGCCAGCAGATCTTCCGGCTCAGAGACCCAGTACTTC. The chain carries TRBV5-1 and TRBJ2-5, with D unresolved. In germline, CDR1 is SGHRS, CDR2 YFSETQ. V lost 5 bases, J lost 4 bases, and 12 bases lay in between. The CDR3 has 13 residues.

V gene TRBV19 combines with J gene TRBJ1-5; D gene unclear. Germline V gives CDR1 LNHDA, CDR2 SQIVND (reference sequence). The CDR3 covers 15 residues. V was pared by 11 bases and J by 0 bases, with 17 bases between. CDR3 sequence: CACRPPGYSNQPQHF. CDR3 in DNA: TGTGCCTGTCGCCCACCGGGGTATAGCAATCAGCCCCAGCATTTT.

The chain links TRBV20-1 to TRBJ1-1, with TRBD1 as a possible D gene (6 bases). The CDR3 extends over 11 amino acids. Germline V gene sequence: CDR1 DFQATT, CDR2 SNEGSKA (reference sequence). V lost 6 bases to trimming and J lost 10 bases, with 15 bases between them. The CDR3 DNA follows: TGCAGTGCGACAAACAGGGTCGGAGCTTTCTTT. This gives the protein CSATNRVGAFF.

The chain is built from TRBV5-6 and TRBJ1-1, with a weak D call TRBD1 (6 bases). The germline V gene has CDR1 SGHDT and CDR2 YYEEEE. V lost 0 bases and J lost 6, with 9 bases in between. The CDR3 runs 13 residues. Written as DNA, the CDR3 is TGTGCCAGCAGCTTGGCAACAGGGTCTGAAGCTTTCTTT. This gives the protein CASSLATGSEAFF.

This clone has a handful of counts. This rearrangement joins TRBV5-5 to TRBJ2-7; 8 nucleotides line up with TRBD1. Germline loops: CDR1 SGHKS, CDR2 YYEKEE (reference sequence). V dropped 4 bases and J dropped 7; count of bases not matched to a gene: 7. The CDR3 runs 13 residues. The CDR3 DNA reads as TGTGCCAGCAGCCCCCAGGGGGCGGGGGAGCAGTACTTC. Its protein is CASSPQGAGEQYF.

CDR3 sequence reads: CASTIGTPRNGYTF. The CDR3 DNA reads TGTGCCAGCACCATTGGGACCCCAAGGAATGGCTACACCTTC. This rearrangement joins TRBV28 to TRBJ1-2, with D perhaps TRBD1 (5 bases). The length of the CDR3 is 14 residues. Deletions cut 7 bases from V and 6 bases from J, with 18 bases between. Germline loops: CDR1 MDHEN, CDR2 SYDVKM.

Concerning this clone: Germline is not matched at one junction end, which may reflect a read error. This chain joins TRBV7-7 and TRBJ2-7; 7 bases align to TRBD1. The CDR3 loop spans 15 amino acids. CDR1 and CDR2 (germline): SSHAT, FNYEAQ (reference sequence). The DNA for the CDR3 is TGTGCTAGCAGCTTAGAAACAGGGGCGGTGTGGGAGCAGTACTTC. Residues: CASSLETGAVWEQYF.

The chain joins TRBV12-3 or TRBV12-4 to TRBJ2-5; TRBD1 is a possible D gene (6 bases). The V end lost 5 bases, the J end lost 5 bases, and 12 bases lay between the germline ends. The CDR3 length is 13 residues. CDR3 nucleotides: TGTGCCAGCAGTGCAGGGGTTTCGGAGACCCAGTACTTC. Protein: CASSAGVSETQYF.

A note on this clone: This sample includes further DNA sequences coding for the same CDR3. The chain is built from TRBV27 and TRBJ2-7; TRBD2 agrees at 10 bases. Germline CDR1 reads MNHEY; CDR2 reads SMNVEV (reference sequence). The CDR3 totals 15 residues. The J segment lost 6 bases and the V segment lost 0 bases, leaving 5 bases of the junction unmatched. The DNA for the CDR3 is TGTGCCAGCAGTTTATCAGCTAGCGGGAGATCCGAGCAGTACTTC. It codes for CASSLSASGRSEQYF.